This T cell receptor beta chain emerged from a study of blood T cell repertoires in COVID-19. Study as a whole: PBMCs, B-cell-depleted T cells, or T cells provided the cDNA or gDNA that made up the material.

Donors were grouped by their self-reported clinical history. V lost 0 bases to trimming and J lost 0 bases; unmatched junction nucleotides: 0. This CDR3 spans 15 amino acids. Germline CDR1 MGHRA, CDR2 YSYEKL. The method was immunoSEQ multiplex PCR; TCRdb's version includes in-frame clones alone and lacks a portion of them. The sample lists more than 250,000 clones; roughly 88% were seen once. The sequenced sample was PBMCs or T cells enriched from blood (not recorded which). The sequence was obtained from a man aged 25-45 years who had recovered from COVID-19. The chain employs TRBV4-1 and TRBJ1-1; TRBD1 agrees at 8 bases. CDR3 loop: CASSQETGVNTEAFF. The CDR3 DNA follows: TGCGCCAGCAGCCAAGAGACAGGGGTGAACACTGAAGCTTTCTTT.